The clone carrying this T cell receptor (beta chain) has a single count. The data originate from a study of blood T cell repertoires in COVID-19. Overall study: Sample material is recorded as cDNA or gDNA derived from T cells, B-cell-depleted T cells, or PBMCs.

The protocol was immunoSEQ multiplex PCR, while the TCRdb copy is restricted to in-frame clones and leaves out a portion. The data hold some 70,000 clones, with around nine tenths observed a single time. From germline, CDR1 is SEHNR and CDR2 FQNEAQ (reference sequence). V lost 3 bases, J lost 1 base, and 15 bases stayed unmatched. This CDR3 has 19 residues. The genes are TRBV7-9 and TRBJ2-3; 8 positions agree with TRBD2. The source of this sequence is a woman between 50 and 59 years old with COVID-19, enrolled during active disease. Sample: peripheral blood. The CDR3 is CASSFFGLAGLGRTDTQYF. CDR3 sequence (DNA): TGTGCCAGCAGCTTTTTCGGGCTAGCGGGCCTCGGGCGCACAGATACGCAGTATTTT.